The T cell receptor beta chain under discussion was sequenced for a study of cytomegalovirus exposure and HLA in healthy donors. Study details: Early on, a data release was issued that held approximately 92 million unique TCRs from HLA-typed donors. Genotyping showed around 80% of about 370 donors falling in the Caucasian-associated ancestry cluster. General study points: When analyzed later, a missense DCLRE1C variant was found to be linked to TCR beta V- and J-gene trimming.

Amplification used 60 Vbeta primers and 13 Jbeta primers. Assay used: immunoSEQ multiplex PCR; TCRdb lists only in-frame clones, some missing. The table lists some 97,000 clones, around 80% of them singletons. About this clone: Its antigen is not identified.

This CDR3 comprises 15 residues. V was shortened by 3 bases and J by 8 bases, with 17 bases between the two germline ends. Germline CDR1 and CDR2: SNHLY and FYNNEI. The chain couples TRBV2 to TRBJ2-1, with a possible D match to TRBD1 (5 bases). Sequences were obtained from PBMCs. The sequence derives from a woman aged 45-60 years in good health and CMV-seropositive. The CDR3: CASSDGSGPGDEQFF. The CDR3 nucleotides read TGTGCCAGCAGTGACGGGTCAGGGCCCGGAGATGAGCAGTTCTTC.